This TCR beta chain was captured by sequencing in a study of cytomegalovirus exposure and HLA in healthy donors. TCRdb's copy holds only in-frame clones and misses some; the assay was immunoSEQ multiplex PCR. The sample has some 130,000 clones; 70% to 90% are singletons. The receptor's source is a woman under 30 in good health and CMV-seropositive. Sequencing was performed on PBMCs.

The CDR3 reads CASSQVAAANYGYTF. DNA for the CDR3: TGCGCCAGCAGCCAAGTGGCCGCAGCTAACTATGGCTACACCTTC. This chain connects TRBV4-3 to TRBJ1-2; the D is unclear. Germline V CDR1 and CDR2: LGHNA, YSLEER. This CDR3 spans 15 amino acids. V gave up 1 base and J gave up 0 bases, with 9 bases separating them.